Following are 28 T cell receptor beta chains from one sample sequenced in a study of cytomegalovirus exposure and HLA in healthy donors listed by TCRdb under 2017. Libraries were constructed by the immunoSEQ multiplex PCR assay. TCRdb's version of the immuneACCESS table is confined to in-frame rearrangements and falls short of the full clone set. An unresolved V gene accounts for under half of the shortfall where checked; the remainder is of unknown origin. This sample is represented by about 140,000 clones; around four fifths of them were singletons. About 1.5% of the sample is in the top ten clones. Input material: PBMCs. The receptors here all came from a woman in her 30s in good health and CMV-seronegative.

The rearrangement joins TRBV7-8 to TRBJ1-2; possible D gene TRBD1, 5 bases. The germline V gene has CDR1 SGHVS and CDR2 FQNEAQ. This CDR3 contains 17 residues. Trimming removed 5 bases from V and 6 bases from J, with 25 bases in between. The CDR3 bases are TGTGCCAGCAGCCCCAACCCTTCCCGACAGTCTCAAGATGGCTACACCTTC. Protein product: CASSPNPSRQSQDGYTF.

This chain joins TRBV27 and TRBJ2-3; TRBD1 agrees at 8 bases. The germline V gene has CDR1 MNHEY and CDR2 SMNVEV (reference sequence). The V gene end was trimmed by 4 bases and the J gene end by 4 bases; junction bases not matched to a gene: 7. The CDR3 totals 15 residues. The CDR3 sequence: CASSSGGTGPDTQYF. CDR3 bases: TGTGCCAGCAGTTCAGGGGGGACAGGCCCAGATACGCAGTATTTT.

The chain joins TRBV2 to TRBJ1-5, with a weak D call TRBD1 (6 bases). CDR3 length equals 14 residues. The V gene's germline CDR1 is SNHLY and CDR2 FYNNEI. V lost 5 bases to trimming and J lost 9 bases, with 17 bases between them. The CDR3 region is CASSLQGLDRPQHF. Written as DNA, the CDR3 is TGTGCCAGCAGTCTCCAGGGGCTCGATCGGCCCCAGCATTTT.

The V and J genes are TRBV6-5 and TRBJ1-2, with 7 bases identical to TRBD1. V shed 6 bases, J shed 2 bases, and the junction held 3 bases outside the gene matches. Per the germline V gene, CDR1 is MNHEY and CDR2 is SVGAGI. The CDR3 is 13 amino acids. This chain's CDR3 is CASRTTGNYGYTF. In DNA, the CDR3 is TGTGCCAGCAGGACGACAGGGAACTATGGCTACACCTTC.

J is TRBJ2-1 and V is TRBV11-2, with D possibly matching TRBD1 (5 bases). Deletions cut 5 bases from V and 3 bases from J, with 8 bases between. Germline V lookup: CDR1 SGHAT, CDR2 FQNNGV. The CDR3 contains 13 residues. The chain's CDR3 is CASSRDSYNEQFF. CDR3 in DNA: TGTGCCAGCAGCCGTGACAGCTACAATGAGCAGTTCTTC.

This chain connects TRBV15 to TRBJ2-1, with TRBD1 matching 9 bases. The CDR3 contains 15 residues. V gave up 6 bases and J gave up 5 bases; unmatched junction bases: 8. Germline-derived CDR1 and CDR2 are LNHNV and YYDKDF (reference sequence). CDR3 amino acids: CATSTRDRGDNEQFF. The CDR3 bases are TGTGCCACCAGTACGAGAGACAGGGGGGACAATGAGCAGTTCTTC.

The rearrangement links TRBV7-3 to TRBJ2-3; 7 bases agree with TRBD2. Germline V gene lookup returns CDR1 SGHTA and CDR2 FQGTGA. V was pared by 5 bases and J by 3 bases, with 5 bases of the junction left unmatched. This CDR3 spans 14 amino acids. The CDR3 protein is CASSPKGGTDTQYF. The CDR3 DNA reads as TGTGCCAGCAGCCCCAAGGGAGGGACAGATACGCAGTATTTT. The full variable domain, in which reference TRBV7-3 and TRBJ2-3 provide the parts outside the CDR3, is GAGVSQTPSNKVTEKGKYVELRCDPISGHTALYWYRQSLGQGPEFLIYFQGTGAADDSGLPNDRFFAVRPEGSVSTLKIQRTERGDSAVYLCASSPKGGTDTQYFGPGTRLTVL.

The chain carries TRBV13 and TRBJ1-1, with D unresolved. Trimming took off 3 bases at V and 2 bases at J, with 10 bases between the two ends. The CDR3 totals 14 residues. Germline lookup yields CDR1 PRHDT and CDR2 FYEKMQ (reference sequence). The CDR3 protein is CASSFAGLNTEAFF. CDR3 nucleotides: TGTGCCAGCAGCTTCGCAGGACTCAACACTGAAGCTTTCTTT. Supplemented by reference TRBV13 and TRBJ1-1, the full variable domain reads AAGVIQSPRHLIKEKRETATLKCYPIPRHDTVYWYQQGPGQDPQFLISFYEKMQSDKGSIPDRFSAQQFSDYHSELNMSSLELGDSALYFCASSFAGLNTEAFFGQGTRLTVV.

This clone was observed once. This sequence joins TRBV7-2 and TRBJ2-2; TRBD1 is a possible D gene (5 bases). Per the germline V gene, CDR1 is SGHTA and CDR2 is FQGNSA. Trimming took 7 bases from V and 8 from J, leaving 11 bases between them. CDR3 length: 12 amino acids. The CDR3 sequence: CASTVNRGELFF. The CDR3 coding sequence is TGTGCCAGCACCGTCAACAGGGGGGAGCTGTTTTTT.

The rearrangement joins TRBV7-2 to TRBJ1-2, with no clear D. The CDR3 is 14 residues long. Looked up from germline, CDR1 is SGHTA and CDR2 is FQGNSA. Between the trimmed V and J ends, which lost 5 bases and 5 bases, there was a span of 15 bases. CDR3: CASSPDGTAYGYTF. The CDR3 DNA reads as TGTGCCAGCAGCCCAGACGGTACAGCATATGGCTACACCTTC.

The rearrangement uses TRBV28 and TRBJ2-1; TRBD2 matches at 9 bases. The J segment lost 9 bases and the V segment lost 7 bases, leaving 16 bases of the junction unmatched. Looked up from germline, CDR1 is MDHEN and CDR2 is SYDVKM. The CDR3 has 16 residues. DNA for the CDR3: TGTGCCAGCATCCCAGGTGGTAGCGGGGGCCTTACTGAGCAGTTCTTC. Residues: CASIPGGSGGLTEQFF.

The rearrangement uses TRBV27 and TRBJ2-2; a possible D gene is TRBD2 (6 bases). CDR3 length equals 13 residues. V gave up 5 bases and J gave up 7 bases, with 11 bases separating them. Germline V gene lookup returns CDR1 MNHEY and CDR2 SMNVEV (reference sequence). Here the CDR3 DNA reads TGTGCCAGCAGTGTTGGAGGGGACGGGGAGCTGTTTTTT. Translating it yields CASSVGGDGELFF.

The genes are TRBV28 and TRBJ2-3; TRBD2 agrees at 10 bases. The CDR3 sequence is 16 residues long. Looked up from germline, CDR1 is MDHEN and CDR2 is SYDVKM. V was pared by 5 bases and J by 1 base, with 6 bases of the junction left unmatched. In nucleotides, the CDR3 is TGTGCCAGCAGTCCGGGGACTAGCGCCCGCACAGATACGCAGTATTTT. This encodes CASSPGTSARTDTQYF.

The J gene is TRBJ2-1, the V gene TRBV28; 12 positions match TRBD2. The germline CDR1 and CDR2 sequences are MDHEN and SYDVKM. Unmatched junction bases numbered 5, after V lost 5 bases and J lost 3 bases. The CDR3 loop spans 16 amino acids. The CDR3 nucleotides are TGTGCCAGCAGTACCCGGACTAGCGGGGTCTACAATGAGCAGTTCTTC. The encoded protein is CASSTRTSGVYNEQFF.

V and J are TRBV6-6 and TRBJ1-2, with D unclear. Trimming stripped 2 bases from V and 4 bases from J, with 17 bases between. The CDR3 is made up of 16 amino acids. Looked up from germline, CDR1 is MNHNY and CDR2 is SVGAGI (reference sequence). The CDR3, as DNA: TGTGCCAGCAGTTACACTTCGGAGGGAACCTCCTATGGCTACACCTTC. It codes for CASSYTSEGTSYGYTF.

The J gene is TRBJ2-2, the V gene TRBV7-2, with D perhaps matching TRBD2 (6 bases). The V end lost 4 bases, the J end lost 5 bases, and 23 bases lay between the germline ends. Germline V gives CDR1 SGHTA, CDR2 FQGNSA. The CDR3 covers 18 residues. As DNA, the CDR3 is TGTGCCAGCAGCTACCCCGATCTAGCGACGTTTGGGACCGGGGAGCTGTTTTTT. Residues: CASSYPDLATFGTGELFF. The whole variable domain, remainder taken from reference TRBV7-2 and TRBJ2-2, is GAGVSQSPSNKVTEKGKDVELRCDPISGHTALYWYRQSLGQGLEFLIYFQGNSAPDKSGLPSDRFSAERTGGSVSTLTIQRTQQEDSAVYLCASSYPDLATFGTGELFFGEGSRLTVL.

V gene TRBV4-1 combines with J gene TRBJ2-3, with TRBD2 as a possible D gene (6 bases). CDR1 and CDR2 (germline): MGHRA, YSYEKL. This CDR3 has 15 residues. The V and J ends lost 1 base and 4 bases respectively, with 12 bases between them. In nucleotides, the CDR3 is TGCGCCAGCAGCCAAGTCGGGGCGGGGCCAGATACGCAGTATTTT. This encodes CASSQVGAGPDTQYF.

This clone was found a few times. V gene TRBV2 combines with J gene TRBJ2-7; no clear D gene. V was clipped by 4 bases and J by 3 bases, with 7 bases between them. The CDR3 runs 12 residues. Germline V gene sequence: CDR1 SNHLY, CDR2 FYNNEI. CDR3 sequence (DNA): TGTGCCAGCAGTGGCGGTTTCTACGAGCAGTACTTC. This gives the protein CASSGGFYEQYF.

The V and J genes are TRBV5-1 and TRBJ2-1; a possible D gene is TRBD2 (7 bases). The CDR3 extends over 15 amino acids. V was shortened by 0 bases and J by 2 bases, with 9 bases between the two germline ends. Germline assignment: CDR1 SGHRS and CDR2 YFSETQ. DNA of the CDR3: TGCGCCAGCAGCTTGGAGGGGGGGCCCTACAATGAGCAGTTCTTC. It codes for CASSLEGGPYNEQFF.

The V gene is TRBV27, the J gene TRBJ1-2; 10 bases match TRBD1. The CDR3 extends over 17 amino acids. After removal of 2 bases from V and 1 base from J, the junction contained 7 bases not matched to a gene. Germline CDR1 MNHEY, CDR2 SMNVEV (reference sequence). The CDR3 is CASSLKGQGNVNYGYTF. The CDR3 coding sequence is TGTGCCAGCAGTTTAAAGGGACAGGGGAACGTTAACTATGGCTACACCTTC.

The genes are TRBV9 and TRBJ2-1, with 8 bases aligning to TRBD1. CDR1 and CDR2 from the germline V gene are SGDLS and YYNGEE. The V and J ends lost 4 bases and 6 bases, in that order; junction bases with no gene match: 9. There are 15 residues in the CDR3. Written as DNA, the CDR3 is TGTGCCAGCAGCCTACGGACAGGGCTTGGCAATGAGCAGTTCTTC. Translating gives CASSLRTGLGNEQFF.

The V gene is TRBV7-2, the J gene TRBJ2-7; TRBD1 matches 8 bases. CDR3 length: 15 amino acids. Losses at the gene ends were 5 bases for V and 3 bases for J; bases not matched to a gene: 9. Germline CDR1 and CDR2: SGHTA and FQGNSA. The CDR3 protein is CASSLTGGPNYEQYF. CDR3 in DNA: TGTGCCAGCAGCCTTACAGGGGGTCCTAACTACGAGCAGTACTTC.

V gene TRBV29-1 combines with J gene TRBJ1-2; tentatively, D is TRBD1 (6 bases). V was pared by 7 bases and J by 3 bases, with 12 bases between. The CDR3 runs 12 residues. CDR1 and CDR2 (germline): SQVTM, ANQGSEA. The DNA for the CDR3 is TGCAGCGGCCGGGAGGGGGACTATGGCTACACCTTC. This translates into CSGREGDYGYTF. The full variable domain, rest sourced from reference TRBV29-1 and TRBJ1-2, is SAVISQKPSRDICQRGTSLTIQCQVDSQVTMMFWYRQQPGQSLTLIATANQGSEATYESGFVIDKFPISRPNLTFSTLTVSNMSPEDSSIYLCSGREGDYGYTFGSGTRLTVV.

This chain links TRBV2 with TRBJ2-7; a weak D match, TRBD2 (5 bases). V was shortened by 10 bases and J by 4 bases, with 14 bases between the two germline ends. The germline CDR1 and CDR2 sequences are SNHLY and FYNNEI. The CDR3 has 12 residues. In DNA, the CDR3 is TGTGCCATCTCCCTTCGGAGGTACGAGCAGTACTTC. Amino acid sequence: CAISLRRYEQYF.

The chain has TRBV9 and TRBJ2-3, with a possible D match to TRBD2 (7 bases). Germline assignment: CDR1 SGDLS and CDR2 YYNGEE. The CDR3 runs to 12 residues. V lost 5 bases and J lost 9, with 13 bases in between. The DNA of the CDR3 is TGTGCCAGCAGAGGGGGGGCAGGGACGCAGTATTTT. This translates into CASRGGAGTQYF.

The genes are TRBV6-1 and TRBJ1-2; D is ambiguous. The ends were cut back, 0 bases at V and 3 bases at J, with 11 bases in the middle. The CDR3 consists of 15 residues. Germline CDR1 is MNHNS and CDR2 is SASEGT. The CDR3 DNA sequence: TGTGCCAGCAGTGAAGCGCTATTGGTTCACTATGGCTACACCTTC. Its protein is CASSEALLVHYGYTF.

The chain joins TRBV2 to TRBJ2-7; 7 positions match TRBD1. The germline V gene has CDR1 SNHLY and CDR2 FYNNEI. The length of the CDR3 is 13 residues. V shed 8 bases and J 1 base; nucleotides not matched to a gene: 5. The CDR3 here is CASGRQGSYEQYF. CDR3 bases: TGTGCCAGCGGTCGACAGGGTTCCTACGAGCAGTACTTC.

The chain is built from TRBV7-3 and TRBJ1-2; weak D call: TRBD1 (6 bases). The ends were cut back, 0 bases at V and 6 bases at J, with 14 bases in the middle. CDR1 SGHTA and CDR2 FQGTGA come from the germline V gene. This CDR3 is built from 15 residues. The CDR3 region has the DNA TGTGCCAGCAGCTTAACCCCGGACAGTACCCATGGCTACACCTTC. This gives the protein CASSLTPDSTHGYTF. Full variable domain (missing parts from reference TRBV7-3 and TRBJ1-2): GAGVSQTPSNKVTEKGKYVELRCDPISGHTALYWYRQSLGQGPEFLIYFQGTGAADDSGLPNDRFFAVRPEGSVSTLKIQRTERGDSAVYLCASSLTPDSTHGYTFGSGTRLTVV.